This T cell receptor beta chain was identified in a study of blood T cell repertoires in COVID-19. Deletions cut 11 bases from V and 2 bases from J, with 16 bases between. The CDR3 runs to 13 residues. The germline gives CDR1 SNHLY, CDR2 FYNNEI. Profiled with immunoSEQ multiplex PCR; TCRdb holds only in-frame clones, not every one. The profile shows about 240,000 clones, more than 70% of them singletons. This clone came up once. The rearrangement uses TRBV2 and TRBJ2-7, with D tentatively TRBD1 (7 bases). This TCR was recovered from a woman in her forties who had recovered from COVID-19. Specimen: peripheral blood. The CDR3 DNA reads as TGTGCCGGAGGGGGGCAGGGGGCCTACGAGCAGTACTTC. It translates to CAGGGQGAYEQYF.